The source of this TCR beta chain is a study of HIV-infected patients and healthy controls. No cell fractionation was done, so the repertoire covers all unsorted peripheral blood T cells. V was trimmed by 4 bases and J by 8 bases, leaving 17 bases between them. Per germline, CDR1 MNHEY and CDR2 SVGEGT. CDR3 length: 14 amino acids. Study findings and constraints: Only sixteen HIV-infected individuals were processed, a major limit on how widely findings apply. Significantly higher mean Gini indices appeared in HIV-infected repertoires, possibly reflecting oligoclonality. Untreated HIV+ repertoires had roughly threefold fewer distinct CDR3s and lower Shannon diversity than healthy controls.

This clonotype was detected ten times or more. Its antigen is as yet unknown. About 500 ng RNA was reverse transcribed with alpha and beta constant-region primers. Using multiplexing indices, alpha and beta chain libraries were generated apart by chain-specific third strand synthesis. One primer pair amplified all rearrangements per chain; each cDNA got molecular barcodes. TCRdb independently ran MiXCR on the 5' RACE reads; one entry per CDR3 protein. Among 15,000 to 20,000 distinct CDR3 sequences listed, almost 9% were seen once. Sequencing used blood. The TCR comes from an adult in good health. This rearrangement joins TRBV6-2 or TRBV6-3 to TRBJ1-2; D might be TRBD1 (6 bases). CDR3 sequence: CASSSPTGTTGYTF. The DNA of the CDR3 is TGTGCCAGCAGTTCCCCGACAGGAACGACAGGCTACACCTTC.